This is a list of T cell receptor beta chains from one sample in a study of blood T cell repertoires in COVID-19. This table comes from immunoSEQ multiplex PCR, and its TCRdb copy is limited to in-frame clones, with some not included. The sample lists about 300,000 clones; around 86% were seen once. The sequencing sample was made of PBMCs or T cells enriched from blood (not recorded which). The receptors shown here come from a woman between 18 and 29 years old who had recovered from COVID-19. Both conserved end residues are part of each CDR3. The D gene is left open where the match is weak. Part of the rows lack a size; the others show once, few, many or a class for expanded clones.

DNA,CDR3,V,J,D,size
TGTGCCAGCAGCTTAGAGGGCGGGGACCGGGGAGCTGTTTTT,CASSLEGGDRGAVF,TRBV11-3,TRBJ2-2,NA,NA
TGTGCCAGCTCACACTATGGGGAGACCCAGTACTTC,CASSHYGETQYF,TRBV18,TRBJ2-5,NA,NA
TGTGCCAGCAGCTCCGGGACAGGGATCATGAACACTGAAGCTTTCTTT,CASSSGTGIMNTEAFF,TRBV7-8,TRBJ1-1,TRBD1,NA
TGTGCCAGCAGTTCCCCCGGGACAGACTATAATTCACCCCTCCACTTT,CASSSPGTDYNSPLHF,TRBV6-5,TRBJ1-6,TRBD1,NA
TGTGCCAGCAGTGAAGCGGGACAAAGGCAGGATTTT,CASSEAGQRQDF,TRBV6-1,TRBJ2-3,NA,NA
TGTGCCAGCAGTGAATTACTAGGGCAGTCTTTCTTT,CASSELLGQSFF,TRBV25-1,TRBJ1-1,NA,NA
TGTGCCAGCAGTCTTAGCGGGAGTGCCACCGGGGAGCTGTTTTTT,CASSLSGSATGELFF,TRBV28,TRBJ2-2,TRBD2,NA
TGTGCCAGCAGTCCCACAAGGACTGGCACAGATACGCAGTATTTT,CASSPTRTGTDTQYF,TRBV6-5,TRBJ2-3,NA,NA
TGTGCCAGCTCACCGGAGTCTAGCGGGAGGGAGACCCAGTACTTC,CASSPESSGRETQYF,TRBV18,TRBJ2-5,TRBD2,NA
TGTGCCAGCAGCACCCGACTTACAGGGCGGACTGAAGCTTTCTTT,CASSTRLTGRTEAFF,TRBV9,TRBJ1-1,NA,NA
TGTGCCATCAGTGAACGGGGGGATGGCTACACCTTC,CAISERGDGYTF,TRBV10-3,TRBJ1-2,NA,NA
TGCAGTGCTAGTAGGCCTAGCGGGCACTCGAACACCGGGGAGCTGTTTTTT,CSASRPSGHSNTGELFF,TRBV20-1,TRBJ2-2,TRBD2,NA
TGTGCCAGCAGTTACACAGGGAACTATGGCTACACCTTC,CASSYTGNYGYTF,TRBV6-6,TRBJ1-2,NA,once
TGTGCCAGCTCACGGGATCGGGGTCCAATAGGGTACTTC,CASSRDRGPIGYF,TRBV18,TRBJ2-7,NA,NA
TGTGCCAGCAGTCGGGGACAGGAGCCGACCTATGGCTACACCTTC,CASSRGQEPTYGYTF,TRBV27,TRBJ1-2,TRBD1,NA
TGTGCCAGCAGCTTAGTCGGTCTGGGGGGGAACTTTTACAATGAGCAGTTCTTC,CASSLVGLGGNFYNEQFF,TRBV7-8,TRBJ2-1,TRBD2,NA
TGTGCCAGCAGCTGGGGGGGCGGCTATGGCTACACCTTC,CASSWGGGYGYTF,TRBV7-6,TRBJ1-2,NA,NA
TGTGCCAGCAGCCAACCCCGGGACAGTACTCCTTTTAACTATGGCTACACCTTC,CASSQPRDSTPFNYGYTF,TRBV4-2,TRBJ1-2,TRBD1,few